One sample yielded the 10 T cell receptor beta chains listed below, sequenced in a study of identical twins (dated by TCRdb to the mid-2010s). Libraries were constructed by 5' RACE. Sequencing instrument: Illumina HiSeq 2000. The raw public data were reprocessed by TCRdb itself: fastp quality trimming at Q25, MiXCR clonotype calling, in-frame beta chains only. Rows matching on CDR3 protein sequence are summarized as one entry with the most common DNA and genes. Within this sample are a few hundred thousand distinct CDR3 sequences, with more than 9% of them counted one time only. The ten top clones hold approximately 9.1% of the sample. Sequenced input: memory T cells sorted from blood. Taken with the paper, the label for cell subset or site translates to: CD45RO+ enriched T cells. The receptor source for this set is a man aged 50-60 years in good health.

At least ten counts were recorded for this clonotype. The J gene is TRBJ1-2, the V gene TRBV12-3 or TRBV12-4; no clear D. Between the trimmed V and J ends, which lost 1 base and 5 bases, there was a span of 8 bases. The CDR3 runs to 13 residues. CDR3 residues: CASSLDSEYGYTF. For the CDR3, the DNA is TGTGCCAGCAGTTTAGACAGTGAATATGGCTACACCTTC.

This clonotype was counted at least ten times. Here the CDR3 reads CASSRSRQGSYNEQFF. CDR3 coding DNA: TGTGCCAGCAGCCGAAGCCGACAGGGCTCCTACAATGAGCAGTTCTTC. The chain employs TRBV7-6 and TRBJ2-1, with 7 nucleotides matching TRBD1. The CDR3 extends over 16 amino acids. V trimming: 5 bases; J trimming: 0 bases; junction bases outside the gene matches: 7. Germline CDR1 SGHVS, CDR2 FNYEAQ.

This clonotype was seen more than once but under ten times. This sequence joins TRBV10-2 and TRBJ2-1, with TRBD2 identical over 9 bases. The CDR3 totals 14 residues. Germline CDR1 WSHSY, CDR2 SAAADI. The V gene end was trimmed by 4 bases and the J gene end by 10 bases; junction bases not matched to a gene: 8. CDR3 nucleotides: TGCGCCAGCAGTGTAAGCGGGGGGAGCACGGAGCAGTTCTTC. Its translation is CASSVSGGSTEQFF.

This clonotype was seen a few times. This sequence joins TRBV5-6 and TRBJ1-1; D gene ambiguous. Germline V gene sequence: CDR1 SGHDT, CDR2 YYEEEE. With 2 bases removed from V and 1 base from J, the gap between germline ends came to 9 bases. The CDR3 spans 14 residues. Here the CDR3 DNA reads TGTGCCAGCAGCTTAAGATCCAGGAACACTGAAGCTTTCTTT. Translation gives CASSLRSRNTEAFF.

This chain links TRBV14 with TRBJ1-2, with D possibly TRBD1 on 5 matching bases. The CDR3 length is 14 residues. The germline gives CDR1 SGHDN, CDR2 FVKESK. Trimming took off 1 base at V and 3 bases at J, with 9 bases between the two ends. This chain's CDR3 is CASSQAGGDYGYTF. For the CDR3, the DNA is TGTGCCAGCAGCCAAGCCGGGGGAGACTATGGCTACACCTTC. Full variable domain (outside the CDR3, taken from reference TRBV14 and TRBJ1-2): EAGVTQFPSHSVIEKGQTVTLRCDPISGHDNLYWYRRVMGKEIKFLLHFVKESKQDESGMPNNRFLAERTGGTYSTLKVQPAELEDSGVYFCASSQAGGDYGYTFGSGTRLTVV.

In its sample, this clonotype was seen a few times. This chain links TRBV20-1 with TRBJ2-5, with 7 bases fitting TRBD2. This CDR3 contains 18 residues. Trimming at V came to 6 bases and at J to 2 bases, leaving 21 bases not matched to a gene. CDR1 is DFQATT and CDR2 is SNEGSKA in the germline V gene (reference sequence). The CDR3 DNA follows: TGCAGTGCAGATGGATCCGTTGAACGGGAGGCCACACAAGAGACCCAGTACTTC. It encodes CSADGSVEREATQETQYF.

The V and J genes are TRBV19 and TRBJ1-5; 7 positions agree with TRBD1. CDR1 LNHDA and CDR2 SQIVND come from the germline V gene (reference sequence). V dropped 9 bases and J dropped 3; count of bases not matched to a gene: 8. There are 14 residues in the CDR3. CDR3 DNA sequence: TGTGCCAGCGGCACAGGGGTGATCAATCAGCCCCAGCATTTT. As protein: CASGTGVINQPQHF.

Comments on this clonotype: A much larger clone sits a single nucleotide away, making a read error possible. The gene calls are TRBV20-1 and TRBJ1-6; D ambiguous. The CDR3 runs 15 residues. Germline CDR1 and CDR2: DFQATT and SNEGSKA (reference sequence). Trimming took off 8 bases at V and 7 bases at J, with 21 bases between the two ends. The DNA of the CDR3 is TGCAGTTCTGAGGTCCCCGGGAGCATAAATTCACCCCTCCACTTT. Translation: CSSEVPGSINSPLHF.

This clonotype appeared a few times. V is TRBV9 and J is TRBJ2-2, with 11 bases lining up with TRBD1. Germline CDR1 and CDR2: SGDLS and YYNGEE. The CDR3 totals 16 residues. V lost 3 bases to trimming and J lost 7 bases; unmatched junction nucleotides: 8. The CDR3: CASSDGQGARDGELFF. The CDR3 bases are TGTGCCAGCAGCGACGGACAGGGGGCGCGAGACGGGGAGCTGTTTTTT.

This clonotype has at least ten counts. This rearrangement joins TRBV18 to TRBJ1-2; TRBD1 matches 7 bases. Germline V lookup: CDR1 KGHSH, CDR2 LQKENI. The CDR3 has 13 residues. The junction had 1 base not matched to a gene; V was cut back by 3 bases and J by 3 bases. The CDR3 loop reads CASSPGTDYGYTF. DNA for the CDR3: TGTGCCAGCTCACCGGGGACAGACTATGGCTACACCTTC.